The entry that follows covers one T cell receptor beta chain sequence. These data originate in a study of T cell changes during pregnancy in multiple sclerosis. Assay used: immunoSEQ multiplex PCR; TCRdb lists only in-frame clones, some missing. The data contain approximately 70,000 clones, roughly nine tenths of them seen just once; the ten biggest clones take up about 0.9%. CDR3 length: 15 residues. The V gene end was trimmed by 3 bases and the J gene end by 2 bases; junction bases not matched to a gene: 7. The rearrangement uses TRBV5-3 and TRBJ1-1; TRBD1 agrees at 7 bases. TRBV5-3 is noted as an ORF with a role that remains uncertain. This specimen was peripheral blood, taken in the first trimester of pregnancy. The clonotype originates from a female donor in good health, enrolled as a control in a pregnancy study. CDR3 sequence (DNA): TGTGCCAGAAGCTCCGGGACAGCGTTTAACACTGAAGCTTTCTTT. Amino acids: CARSSGTAFNTEAFF.